The following is a T cell receptor (beta chain) sequence with its context. Its matching antigen is unknown. The repertoire was sequenced with immunoSEQ multiplex PCR; TCRdb's copy has only in-frame clones and lacks some. The sample has about 770,000 clones; just under 75% are singletons. This record belongs to a study of shared clonotypes between healthy human individuals. Study information: Each donor had three CD4 naive, three CD4 memory, two CD8 naive and one CD8 memory plate.

Regarding the study as a whole: Of the naive CD4 clonotypes, 4% to 5% were shared across a handful of donors.

Material: memory CD4+ T cells sorted from blood. As for subset: CD45RA-negative fraction. The clonotype was recovered from a woman aged 25 to 39 in good health.

The CDR3 reads CASSVELRSYEQYF. DNA of the CDR3: TGTGCCAGCAGCGTAGAGCTGAGGTCCTACGAGCAGTACTTC. The gene calls are TRBV9 and TRBJ2-7; D unclear. This CDR3 spans 14 amino acids. Germline values: CDR1 SGDLS, CDR2 YYNGEE. V lost 0 bases, J lost 1 base, and 8 bases lay in between.